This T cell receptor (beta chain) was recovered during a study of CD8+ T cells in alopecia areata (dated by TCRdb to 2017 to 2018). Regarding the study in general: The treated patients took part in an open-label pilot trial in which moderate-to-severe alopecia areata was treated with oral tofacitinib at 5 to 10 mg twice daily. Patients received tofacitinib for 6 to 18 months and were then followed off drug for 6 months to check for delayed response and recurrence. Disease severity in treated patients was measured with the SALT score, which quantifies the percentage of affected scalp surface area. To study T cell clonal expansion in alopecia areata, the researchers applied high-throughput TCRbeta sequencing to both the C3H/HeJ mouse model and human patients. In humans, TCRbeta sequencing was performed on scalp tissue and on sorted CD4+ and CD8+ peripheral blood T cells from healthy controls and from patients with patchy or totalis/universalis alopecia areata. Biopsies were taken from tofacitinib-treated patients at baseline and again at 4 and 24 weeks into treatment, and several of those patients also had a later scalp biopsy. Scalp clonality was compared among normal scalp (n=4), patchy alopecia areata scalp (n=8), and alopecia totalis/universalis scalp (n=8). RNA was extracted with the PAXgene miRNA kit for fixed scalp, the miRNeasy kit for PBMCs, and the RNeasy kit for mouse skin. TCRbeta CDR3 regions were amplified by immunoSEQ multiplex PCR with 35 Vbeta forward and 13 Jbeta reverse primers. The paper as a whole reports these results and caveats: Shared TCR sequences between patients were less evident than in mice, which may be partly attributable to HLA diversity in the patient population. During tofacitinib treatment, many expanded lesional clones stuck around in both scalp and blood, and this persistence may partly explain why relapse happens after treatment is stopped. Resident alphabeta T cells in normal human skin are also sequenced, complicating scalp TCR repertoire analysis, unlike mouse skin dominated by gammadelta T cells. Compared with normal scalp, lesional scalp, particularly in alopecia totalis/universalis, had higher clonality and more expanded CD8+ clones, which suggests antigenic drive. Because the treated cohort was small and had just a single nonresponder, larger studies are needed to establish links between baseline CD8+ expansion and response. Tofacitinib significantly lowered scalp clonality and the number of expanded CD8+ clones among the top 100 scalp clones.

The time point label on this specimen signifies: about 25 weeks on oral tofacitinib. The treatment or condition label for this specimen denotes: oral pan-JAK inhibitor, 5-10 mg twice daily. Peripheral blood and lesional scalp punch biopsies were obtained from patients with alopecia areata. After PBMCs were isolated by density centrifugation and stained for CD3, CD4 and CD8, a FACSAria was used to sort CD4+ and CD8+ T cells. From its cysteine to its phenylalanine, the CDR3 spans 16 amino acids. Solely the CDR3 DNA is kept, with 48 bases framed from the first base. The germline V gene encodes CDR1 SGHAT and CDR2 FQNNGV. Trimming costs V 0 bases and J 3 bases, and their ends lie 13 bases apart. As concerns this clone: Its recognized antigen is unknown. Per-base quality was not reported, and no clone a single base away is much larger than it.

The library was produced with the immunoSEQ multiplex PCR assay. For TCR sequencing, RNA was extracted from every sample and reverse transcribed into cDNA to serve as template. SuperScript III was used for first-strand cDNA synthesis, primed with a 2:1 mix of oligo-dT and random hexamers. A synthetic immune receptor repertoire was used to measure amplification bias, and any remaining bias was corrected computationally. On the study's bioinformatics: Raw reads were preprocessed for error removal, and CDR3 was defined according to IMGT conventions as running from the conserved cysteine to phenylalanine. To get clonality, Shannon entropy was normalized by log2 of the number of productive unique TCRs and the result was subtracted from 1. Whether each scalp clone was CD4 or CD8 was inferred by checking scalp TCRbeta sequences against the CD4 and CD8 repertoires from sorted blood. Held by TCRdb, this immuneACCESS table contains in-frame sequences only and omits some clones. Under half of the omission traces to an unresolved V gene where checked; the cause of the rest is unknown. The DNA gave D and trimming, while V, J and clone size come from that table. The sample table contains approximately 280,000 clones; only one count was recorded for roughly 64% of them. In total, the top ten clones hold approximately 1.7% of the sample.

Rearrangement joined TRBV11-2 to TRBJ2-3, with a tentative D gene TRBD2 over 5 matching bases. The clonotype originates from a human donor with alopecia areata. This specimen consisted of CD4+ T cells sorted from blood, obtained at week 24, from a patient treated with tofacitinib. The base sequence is TGTGCCAGCAGCTTAGATTGGGCGCCGGGGACAGATACGCAGTATTTT. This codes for CASSLDWAPGTDTQYF.